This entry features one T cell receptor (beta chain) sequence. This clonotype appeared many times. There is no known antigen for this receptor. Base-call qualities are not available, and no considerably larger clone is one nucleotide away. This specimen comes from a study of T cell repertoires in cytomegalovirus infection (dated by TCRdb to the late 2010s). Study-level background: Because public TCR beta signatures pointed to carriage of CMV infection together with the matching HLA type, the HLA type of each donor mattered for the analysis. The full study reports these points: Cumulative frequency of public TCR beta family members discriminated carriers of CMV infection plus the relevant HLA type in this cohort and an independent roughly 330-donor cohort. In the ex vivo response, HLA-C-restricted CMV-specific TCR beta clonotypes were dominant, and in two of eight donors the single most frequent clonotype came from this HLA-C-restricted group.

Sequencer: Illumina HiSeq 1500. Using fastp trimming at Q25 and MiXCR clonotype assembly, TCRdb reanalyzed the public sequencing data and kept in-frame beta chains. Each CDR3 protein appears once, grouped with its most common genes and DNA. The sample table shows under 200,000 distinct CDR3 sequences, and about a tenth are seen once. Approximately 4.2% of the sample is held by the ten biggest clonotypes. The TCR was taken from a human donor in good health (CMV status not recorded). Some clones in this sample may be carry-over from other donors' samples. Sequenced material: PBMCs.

The DNA reads TGTGCCAGCAGCCTCTCCTCGACTACCGATGAGCAGTTCTTC. It codes for CASSLSSTTDEQFF. The rearranged chain carries TRBV7-2 and TRBJ2-1; the D gene is possibly TRBD2, with 5 bases matching. CDR1 and CDR2 were assigned from the germline V gene as SGHTA and FQGNSA. The junction shows trimming of 5 bases on V and 8 bases on J, plus 16 bases between the germline ends. The CDR3 covers 14 residues, taking in both the cysteine and the phenylalanine. Only the CDR3 DNA is retained, 42 bases long and in frame from the first base. The full variable domain, completed from the reference TRBV7-2 and TRBJ2-1 proteins outside the CDR3, reads GAGVSQSPSNKVTEKGKDVELRCDPISGHTALYWYRQSLGQGLEFLIYFQGNSAPDKSGLPSDRFSAERTGGSVSTLTIQRTQQEDSAVYLCASSLSSTTDEQFFGPGTRLTVL.